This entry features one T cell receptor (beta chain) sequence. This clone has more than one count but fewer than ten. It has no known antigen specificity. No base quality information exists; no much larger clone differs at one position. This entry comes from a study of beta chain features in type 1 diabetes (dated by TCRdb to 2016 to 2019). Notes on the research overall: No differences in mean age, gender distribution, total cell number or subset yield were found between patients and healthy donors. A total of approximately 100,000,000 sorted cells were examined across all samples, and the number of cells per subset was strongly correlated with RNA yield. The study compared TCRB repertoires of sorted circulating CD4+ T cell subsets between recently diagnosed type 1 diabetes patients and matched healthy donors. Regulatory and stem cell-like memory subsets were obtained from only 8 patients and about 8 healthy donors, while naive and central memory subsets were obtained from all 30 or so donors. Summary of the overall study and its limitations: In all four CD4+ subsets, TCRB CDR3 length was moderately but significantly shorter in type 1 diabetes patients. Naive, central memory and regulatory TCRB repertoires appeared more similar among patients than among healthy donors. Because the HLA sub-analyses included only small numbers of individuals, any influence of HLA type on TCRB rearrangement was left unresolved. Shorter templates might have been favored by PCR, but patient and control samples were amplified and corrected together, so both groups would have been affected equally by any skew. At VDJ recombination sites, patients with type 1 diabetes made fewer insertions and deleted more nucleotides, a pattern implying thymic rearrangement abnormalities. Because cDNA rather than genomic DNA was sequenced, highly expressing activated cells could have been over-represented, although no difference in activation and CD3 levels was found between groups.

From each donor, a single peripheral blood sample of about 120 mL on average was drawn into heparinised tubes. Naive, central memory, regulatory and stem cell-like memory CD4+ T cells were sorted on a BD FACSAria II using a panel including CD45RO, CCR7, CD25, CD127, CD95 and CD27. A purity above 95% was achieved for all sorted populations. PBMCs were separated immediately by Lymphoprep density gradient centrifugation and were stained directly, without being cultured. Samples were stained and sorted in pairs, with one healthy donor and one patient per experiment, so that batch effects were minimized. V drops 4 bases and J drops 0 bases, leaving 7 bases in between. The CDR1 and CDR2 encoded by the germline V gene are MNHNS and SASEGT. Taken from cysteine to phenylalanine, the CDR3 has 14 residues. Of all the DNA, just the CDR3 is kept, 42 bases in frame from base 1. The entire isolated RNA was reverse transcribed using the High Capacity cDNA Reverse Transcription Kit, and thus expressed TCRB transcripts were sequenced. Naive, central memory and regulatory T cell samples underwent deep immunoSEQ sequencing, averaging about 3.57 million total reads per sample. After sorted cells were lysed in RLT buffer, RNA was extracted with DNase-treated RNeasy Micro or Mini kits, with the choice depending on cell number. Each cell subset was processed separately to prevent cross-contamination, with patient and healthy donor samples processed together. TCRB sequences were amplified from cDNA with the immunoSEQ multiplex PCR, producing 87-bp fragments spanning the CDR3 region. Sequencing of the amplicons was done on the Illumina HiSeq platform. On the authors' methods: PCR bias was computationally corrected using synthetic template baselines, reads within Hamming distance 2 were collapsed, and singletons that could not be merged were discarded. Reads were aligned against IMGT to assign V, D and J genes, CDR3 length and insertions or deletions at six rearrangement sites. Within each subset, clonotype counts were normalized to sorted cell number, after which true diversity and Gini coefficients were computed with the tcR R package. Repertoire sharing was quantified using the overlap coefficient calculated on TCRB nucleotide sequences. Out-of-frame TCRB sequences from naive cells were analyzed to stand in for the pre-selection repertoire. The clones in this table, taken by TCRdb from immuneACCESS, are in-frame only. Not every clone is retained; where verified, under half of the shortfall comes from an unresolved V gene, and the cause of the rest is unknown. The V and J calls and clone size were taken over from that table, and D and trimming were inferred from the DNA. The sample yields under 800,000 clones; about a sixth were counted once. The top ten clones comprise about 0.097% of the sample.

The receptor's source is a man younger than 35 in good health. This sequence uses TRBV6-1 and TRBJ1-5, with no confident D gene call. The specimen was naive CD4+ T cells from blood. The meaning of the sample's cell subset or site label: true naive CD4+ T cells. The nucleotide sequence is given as TGTGCCAGCAGTGCAGCCGTTAGCAATCAGCCCCAGCATTTT. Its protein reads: CASSAAVSNQPQHF.